This TCR beta chain was profiled in a study of blood T cell repertoires in COVID-19. TCRdb keeps only in-frame clones here, not all; method: immunoSEQ multiplex PCR. This table has 270,000 or so clones, about 89% appearing once. Sequences were obtained from peripheral blood. The sequence derives from a man between 40 and 49 years old with acute or convalescent COVID-19.

The CDR3 protein is CASSLDAGSPEAFF. CDR3 sequence (DNA): TGTGCCAGCAGCCTTGACGCAGGTTCCCCTGAAGCTTTCTTT. The genes are TRBV4-2 and TRBJ1-1; D gene uncertain. The ends were cut back, 4 bases at V and 6 bases at J, with 15 bases in the middle. The germline V gene encodes CDR1 LGHNA and CDR2 YNFKEQ. The CDR3 has 14 amino acids.